This T cell receptor beta chain was sequenced during a study of Ad26.COV2.S vaccination and SARS-CoV-2 variants. Generated by immunoSEQ multiplex PCR, the TCRdb table keeps only in-frame clones and is missing some. The profile shows more than 350,000 clones, 75% to 95% of them singletons. Treatment reported: some 19 received Ad26.COV2.S at low or high dose, single or two shots; a few received placebo; per-sample allocation not given. The study sampled participants on day 63 after the first vaccine or placebo injection. The V gene lost 0 bases and the J gene lost 5 bases, with 13 bases spanning the gap. The CDR3 covers 16 residues. Germline assignment: CDR1 SEHNR and CDR2 FQNEAQ (reference sequence).

This chain uses TRBV7-9 with TRBJ2-2, with D possibly TRBD1 on 5 matching bases. The sequences come from peripheral blood, collected in a trial of Ad26.COV2.S vaccine versus placebo. The origin of this receptor is a person between 18 and 59 years old who received the Ad26.COV2.S COVID-19 vaccine or a placebo. CDR3 loop: CASSLAPGSGTGELFF. The CDR3, as DNA: TGTGCCAGCAGCTTAGCGCCAGGGTCGGGTACCGGGGAGCTGTTTTTT.